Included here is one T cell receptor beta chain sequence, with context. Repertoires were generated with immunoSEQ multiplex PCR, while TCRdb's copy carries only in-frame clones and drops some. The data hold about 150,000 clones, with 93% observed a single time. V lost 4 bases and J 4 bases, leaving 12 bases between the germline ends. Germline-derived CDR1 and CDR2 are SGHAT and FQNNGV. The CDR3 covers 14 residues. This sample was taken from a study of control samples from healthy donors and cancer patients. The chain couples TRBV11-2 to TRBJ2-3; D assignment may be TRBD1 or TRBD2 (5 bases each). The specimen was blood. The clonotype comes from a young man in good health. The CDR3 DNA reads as TGTGCCAGCAGCTCCTCCCGGGGCGCAGATACGCAGTATTTT. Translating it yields CASSSSRGADTQYF.